This is a list of T cell receptor beta chains from one sample in a study of spatial heterogeneity in lung cancer. Via MiXCR, TCRdb re-called the 5' RACE reads, giving one row per CDR3 protein. The data show 7,500 to 10,000 distinct CDR3 sequences, 20% to 25% seen once. The sequences come from PBMCs, collected at follow-up. The receptors here all came from a female donor with early-stage non-small cell lung cancer. Both conserved end residues are part of each CDR3. D genes are given only for firm matches. Only some rows state a clone size, as once, few, many or a class for expanded clones.

j_gene,d_gene,abundance,v_gene,CDR3aa,CDR3nt
TRBJ2-2,NA,NA,TRBV5-6,CASSLVMGGANTGELFF,TGTGCCAGCAGCTTGGTAATGGGGGGTGCGAACACCGGGGAGCTGTTTTTT
TRBJ1-1,NA,NA,TRBV7-6,CASSLGQGFNTEAFF,TGTGCCAGCAGCTTAGGTCAGGGATTTAACACTGAAGCTTTCTTT
TRBJ2-1,TRBD2,few,TRBV6-2/TRBV6-3,CASSYRREEQFF,TGTGCCAGCAGTTACCGGCGGGAGGAGCAGTTCTTC
TRBJ1-6,NA,NA,TRBV20-1,CSAHSTGQNSPLHF,TGCAGTGCCCACTCGACAGGCCAAAATTCACCCCTCCACTTT
TRBJ1-1,NA,NA,TRBV3-1,CASSHRQVNTEAFF,TGTGCCAGCAGCCATCGACAGGTGAACACTGAAGCTTTCTTT
TRBJ2-7,TRBD1,NA,TRBV20-1,CSAPRPGTAYEQYF,TGCAGTGCTCCTCGTCCCGGGACAGCTTACGAGCAGTACTTC
TRBJ1-3,NA,NA,TRBV9,CASSMASGNTIYF,TGTGCCAGCAGCATGGCGTCAGGAAACACCATATATTTT
TRBJ1-5,TRBD1,NA,TRBV7-2,CASSPWTGGSNQPQHF,TGTGCCAGCAGCCCATGGACAGGGGGATCAAATCAGCCCCAGCATTTT
TRBJ1-1,TRBD1,few,TRBV20-1,CSGSQGGFGNTEAFF,TGCAGTGGATCACAGGGGGGATTTGGGAACACTGAAGCTTTCTTT
TRBJ2-1,NA,NA,TRBV29-1,CSVTIVTNEQFF,TGCAGCGTTACGATTGTAACCAATGAGCAGTTCTTC
TRBJ2-5,TRBD2,few,TRBV7-9,CASSTEGRADLNF,TGTGCCAGCAGCACAGAGGGGAGGGCCGACCTCAACTTC
TRBJ2-3,TRBD2,NA,TRBV5-1,CASSSWGTSGKVDTQYF,TGCGCCAGCAGCTCCTGGGGGACTAGCGGGAAGGTAGATACGCAGTATTTT
TRBJ2-1,NA,medium-sized,TRBV30,CAWKDFYNEQFF,TGTGCCTGGAAGGACTTCTACAATGAGCAGTTCTTC
TRBJ2-7,NA,NA,TRBV29-1,CSVEWAGPSYEQYF,TGCAGCGTTGAATGGGCAGGGCCATCCTACGAGCAGTACTTC
TRBJ2-1,NA,few,TRBV5-1,CASSSNQGHLRFF,TGCGCCAGCAGCTCCAACCAAGGACACCTAAGATTCTTC
TRBJ1-1,TRBD1,medium-sized,TRBV29-1,CSLTGGVNTEAFF,TGCAGCTTAACAGGGGGCGTGAACACTGAAGCTTTCTTT
TRBJ1-1,NA,few,TRBV20-1,CSASRALNTEAFF,TGCAGTGCTAGTAGGGCCTTGAACACTGAAGCTTTCTTT
TRBJ2-1,TRBD2,medium-sized,TRBV11-3,CASSKREGSGEQFF,TGTGCCAGCAGCAAGCGGGAGGGATCGGGTGAGCAGTTCTTC
TRBJ1-2,NA,few,TRBV2,CASNLQGPANYGYTF,TGTGCCAGCAATTTACAGGGACCAGCTAACTATGGCTACACCTTC
TRBJ2-7,NA,NA,TRBV29-1,CSVERAAPPYEQYF,TGCAGCGTTGAACGGGCCGCCCCTCCCTACGAGCAGTACTTC
TRBJ2-7,NA,few,TRBV3-1,CASSQDPPGTAVGLYEQYF,TGTGCCAGCAGCCAAGATCCTCCTGGGACGGCGGTGGGTCTCTACGAGCAGTACTTC
TRBJ1-2,TRBD1,NA,TRBV28,CASSSPGQIYGYTF,TGTGCCAGCAGTTCCCCGGGACAGATCTATGGCTACACCTTT
TRBJ1-5,NA,NA,TRBV6-5,CASSYSGNMGYSNQPQHF,TGTGCCAGCAGTTACTCGGGGAATATGGGATATAGCAATCAGCCCCAGCATTTT
TRBJ2-3,NA,few,TRBV20-1,CSARRDGTDTQYF,TGCAGTGCTAGACGGGACGGCACAGATACGCAGTATTTT
TRBJ1-5,TRBD1,few,TRBV15,CATSSTGGNQPQHF,TGTGCCACCAGCTCCACAGGGGGCAATCAGCCCCAGCATTTT
TRBJ1-4,NA,medium-sized,TRBV18,CASSRDQNEKLFF,TGTGCCAGCTCCCGGGACCAGAATGAAAAACTGTTTTTT
TRBJ2-5,TRBD2,medium-sized,TRBV5-8,CASSLAVLAGAQETQYF,TGTGCCAGCAGCTTGGCGGTACTAGCGGGAGCTCAGGAGACCCAGTACTTC
TRBJ2-7,TRBD1,NA,TRBV5-1,CASSLHAGTEGYEQYF,TGCGCCAGCAGCCTCCACGCCGGGACAGAAGGCTACGAGCAGTACTTC
TRBJ1-2,TRBD1,few,TRBV28,CASSLGTGGFGYTF,TGTGCCAGCAGTTTAGGGACAGGGGGGTTTGGCTACACCTTC
TRBJ2-7,TRBD2,few,TRBV29-1,CSVGVGTSDVYEQYF,TGCAGCGTTGGGGTCGGGACTAGCGATGTGTACGAGCAGTACTTC
TRBJ2-1,NA,few,TRBV12-3/TRBV12-4,CASSFSVTTRNNEQFF,TGTGCCAGCAGTTTTTCAGTAACAACTCGAAACAATGAGCAGTTCTTC
TRBJ1-1,NA,NA,TRBV5-1,CASSRSLAGTNTEAFF,TGCGCCAGCAGCCGCTCACTGGCAGGAACGAACACTGAAGCTTTCTTT
TRBJ2-5,TRBD2,NA,TRBV20-1,CSARMPSGSGETQYF,TGCAGTGCCCGCATGCCTAGCGGGAGTGGGGAGACCCAGTACTTC
TRBJ1-2,NA,few,TRBV7-9,CASSLARGLEGYTF,TGTGCCAGCAGCTTAGCCCGGGGCCTAGAGGGCTACACCTTC
TRBJ2-7,NA,NA,TRBV6-2/TRBV6-3,CASSPVGYPPYEQYF,TGTGCCAGCAGCCCAGTGGGTTATCCCCCCTACGAGCAGTACTTC
TRBJ2-5,TRBD2,NA,TRBV7-2,CASSLSRLAGRQETQYF,TGTGCCAGCAGCTTATCCCGACTAGCGGGACGTCAAGAGACCCAGTACTTC
TRBJ2-7,TRBD1,few,TRBV18,CASSRGQGRWEQYF,TGTGCCAGCTCACGCGGACAGGGAAGGTGGGAGCAGTACTTC
TRBJ2-1,NA,NA,TRBV29-1,CSVTPTGQLGEQFF,TGCAGCGTGACTCCCACAGGGCAACTGGGTGAGCAGTTCTTC
TRBJ2-1,NA,medium-sized,TRBV6-2/TRBV6-3,CASSSVVTAGNEQFF,TGTGCCAGCAGTTCCGTAGTCACGGCGGGCAATGAGCAGTTCTTC
TRBJ2-7,NA,NA,TRBV29-1,CSVGNSYEQYF,TGCAGCGTTGGGAACAGCTACGAGCAGTACTTC
TRBJ2-6,TRBD1,NA,TRBV9,CASSVESGGQSGANVLTF,TGTGCCAGCAGCGTAGAGTCAGGGGGCCAATCTGGGGCCAACGTCCTGACTTTC
TRBJ2-3,NA,few,TRBV7-2,CASSSPMGGPRTDTQYF,TGTGCCAGCAGCTCCCCGATGGGGGGGCCTCGCACAGATACGCAGTATTTT
TRBJ2-2,NA,few,TRBV29-1,CSADSAGGSGELFF,TGCAGCGCCGACTCTGCTGGGGGATCCGGGGAGCTGTTTTTT
TRBJ2-7,TRBD2,NA,TRBV5-6,CASSLSGTVYEQYF,TGTGCCAGCAGCTTAAGCGGGACCGTCTACGAGCAGTACTTC
TRBJ2-7,TRBD1,NA,TRBV5-1,CASSLGQVSYEQYF,TGCGCCAGCAGCTTAGGACAGGTATCCTACGAGCAGTACTTC
TRBJ1-5,NA,few,TRBV7-2,CASSFAGENQPQHF,TGTGCCAGCAGCTTCGCAGGGGAAAATCAGCCCCAGCATTTT
TRBJ2-5,NA,NA,TRBV19,CASSIAETQYF,TGTGCCAGTAGTATAGCCGAGACCCAGTACTTC
TRBJ2-7,TRBD2,NA,TRBV7-2,CASSVTSGSSYEQYF,TGTGCCAGCAGCGTAACTAGCGGGAGCTCCTACGAGCAGTACTTC